The present T cell receptor beta chain was sequenced within a study of T cell repertoires in cytomegalovirus infection. Study in general: Public TCR beta signature analysis indicated the presence of both CMV infection and matching HLA type. Notes on the study in general: Cumulative frequency (of public TCR beta family members) identified carriers of CMV plus the relevant HLA. In two of eight donors, the top clonotype was HLA-C-restricted CMV-specific.

The trim removed 5 bases at V and 3 bases at J, leaving 8 bases unmatched. The CDR3 has 15 amino acids. Looked up from germline, CDR1 is SEHNR and CDR2 is FQNEAQ (reference sequence). TCRdb analysed the reads with MiXCR anew, one entry per CDR3 protein. The repertoire consists of approximately 71,000 distinct CDR3 sequences, with over 3.5% occurring once and the leading ten covering around a fifth. This clonotype appeared many times. Its antigen remains unknown. The sequenced sample was PBMCs. The TCR was taken from a human donor in good health (CMV status not recorded). Some clones in this sample may be carry-over from other donors' samples. This rearrangement joins TRBV7-9 to TRBJ2-3; 7 nucleotides match TRBD2. DNA of the CDR3: TGTGCCAGCAGCAATCTAGGCGGGAGTACAGATACGCAGTATTTT. The encoded protein is CASSNLGGSTDTQYF. Based on the CDR3 plus reference TRBV7-9 and TRBJ2-3, the full variable domain is DTGVSQNPRHKITKRGQNVTFRCDPISEHNRLYWYRQTLGQGPEFLTYFQNEAQLEKSRLLSDRFSAERPKGSFSTLEIQRTEQGDSAMYLCASSNLGGSTDTQYFGPGTRLTVL.